This T cell receptor beta chain emerged from a study of CD8 T cells in Susac syndrome. Reverse transcription used about 0.45 to 1 ug RNA and random hexamers. The CDR3 of TCR beta was amplified by immunoSEQ multiplex PCR across 54 Vbeta and 13 Jbeta. TCRdb re-called the immunoSEQ multiplex PCR reads through MiXCR, storing one row per CDR3 protein. The sample consists of around 150,000 distinct CDR3 sequences, roughly 94% of them appearing once. Germline V lookup: CDR1 SGHVS, CDR2 FNYEAQ. V lost 1 base and J lost 7, with 11 bases in between. The CDR3 is 15 amino acids. Sequenced input: CD4+ T cells from PBMCs. The chain recombines TRBV7-6 with TRBJ1-6; unclear D gene. The clonotype comes from a human donor with multiple sclerosis. CDR3 coding DNA: TGTGCCAGCAGCTTAGATCGAGGGAACAATTCACCCCTCCACTTT. Amino acid sequence: CASSLDRGNNSPLHF.